The present T cell receptor beta chain was sequenced within a study of identical twins. Study-wide results and limits: It was cross-sectional statistical analysis, not following the same donors, that the conclusions relied on.

This CDR3 has 17 amino acids. Germline loops: CDR1 DFQATT, CDR2 SNEGSKA (reference sequence). The V gene end was trimmed by 6 bases and the J gene end by 2 bases; junction bases not matched to a gene: 7. TCRdb re-analysed the 5' RACE reads in MiXCR, keeping a single row per CDR3 protein. The sample has approximately 190,000 distinct CDR3 sequences, less than 20% seen once; the top ten hold 40%. This clonotype was counted a few times. Its cognate antigen is unknown. Separately, the same data were catalogued under a study of T cells expressing NK-cell markers.

This receptor was identified in a woman aged 18-35 years in good health. The sample comprised CD8+ T cells sorted from blood. The genes are TRBV20-1 and TRBJ2-1, with TRBD2 matching over 16 bases. This CDR3 is CSAEGGLAGGPYNEQFF. The CDR3 coding sequence is TGCAGTGCAGAGGGGGGACTAGCGGGAGGGCCCTACAATGAGCAGTTCTTC.